The entry below gives a single T cell receptor beta chain sequence along with its context. This clone's antigen is unknown. There are no base qualities to consult, and no much larger clone falls within one base. CDR1 and CDR2, looked up from the germline V gene, are KGHDR and SFDVKD. The CDR3, cysteine through phenylalanine, is 13 amino acids long. Just CDR3 DNA is preserved here, 39 bases in frame from base 1. The data derive from a study of blood T cells in healthy people across ages (dated by TCRdb to 2014 to 2015). Background on the whole study: Template switching captured roughly one uniquely barcoded TCR beta cDNA molecule per two T cells in model experiments. Two additional independent replicas of 1 million unique cDNA reads from the same blood draw were analyzed for two donors (one aged 18 to 30 and one aged 80 or older). Four age groups were formed from the donors: young (average about 16 years), middle-aged (roughly 38), aged (roughly 56) and long-lived (82). Using deep sequencing normalized with unique cDNA molecular identifiers, the study measured how TCR beta repertoire diversity changes with age.

The full study reports these points: Bulk unsorted PBMC profiling prevented conclusive comparison of naive and antigen-experienced compartments. Because the CMV infection status of the donors was unknown, age-related changes in expanded clonotypes may potentially have been confounded. Estimates of total diversity based on one million sequenced T cells were considered lower bounds and underestimates. The long-lived group showed more naive CD4+ T cells, fewer expanded clones and increased TCR diversity than the aged group, suggesting age selection. A strong correlation was found between observed TCR beta diversity and the percentage of naive T cells measured by flow cytometry. Observed TCR beta diversity per million T cells fell roughly linearly with age, and a significant reduction was already apparent by age around 44.

The donors were roughly 40 Caucasian individuals from Russia, aged 6 to 90 years, who were systemically healthy. Each donor gave about 10 milliliters of peripheral blood, drawn into EDTA-treated Vacutainer tubes. Ficoll-Paque density-gradient centrifugation was used to isolate PBMCs, with at least 7 million per sample. Total RNA was extracted from PBMCs with Trizol reagent, with at least 5.5 micrograms obtained per sample. The percentages of naive CD45RAhigh/CD27high T cells were determined by flow cytometry on a PBMC aliquot from every donor. Preparation of the library involved 5' RACE. Instrument used: Illumina HiSeq 2500. A second PCR of 7 to 11 cycles was run with a J-beta primer mix and a sample-barcoded 5' primer. A unique molecular identifier was introduced onto each TCR beta cDNA molecule by a template-switch 5' adaptor carrying 12 random nucleotides. Each sample yielded at least 2.5 million CDR3-containing paired-end reads. First-strand cDNA synthesis was performed from all RNA using the Mint cDNA synthesis kit, with priming by a TRBC-specific oligonucleotide. After uracil-DNA glycosylase treatment, a first 18-cycle PCR used universal primers M1SS and BC2_uni_R on all cDNA. Concerning the study's data processing: For normalization, 1 million high-quality reads, each with a distinct molecular identifier, were randomly selected from each sample. Reads with shared molecular identifiers were discarded instead of being binned into consensus sequences. MiTCR, run with a Q25 quality threshold and the strictest error-elimination algorithm, handled CDR3 identification, clonotype clustering and error correction. A nonparametric unseen species model with Euler transformation was used to estimate a lower bound on total TCR beta diversity. The public sequencing data were trimmed at Q25 with fastp and processed into clonotypes with MiXCR by TCRdb, which kept only in-frame beta chains. Entries are consolidated by CDR3 protein sequence, retaining the most common genes and DNA. The V and J calls and clone size come from TCRdb's table, not from the authors' own analysis. The sample contains some 850,000 distinct CDR3 sequences, roughly 24% of them found a single time. The top ten clonotypes cover less than 3.5% of the sample.

This sample was shared with a second study, whose subject was T cells of mothers and their children. The other study reports the following: Nine systemically healthy Caucasian individuals, comprising three mothers and their six children, were included as donors. cDNA synthesis consumed the entire amount of extracted RNA, loaded at 1.5 ug RNA in each 15 ul reaction. In the second PCR, the M1S primer added sample barcodes and 2-4 random nucleotides. Each mother yielded over 8.5 million TCR beta CDR3 reads and each child roughly 2.9 million reads. Thymic selection shapes the output of TCR recombination in a similar way in related and unrelated pairs, and inherited differences have a minor effect. Normalized repertoire overlap was always found to be slightly, but never significantly, higher in related mother-child pairs than in unrelated mother-child pairs. With a sensitivity of 90 to 100 clones per million clonotypes, no persistent microchimeric T cell clones were detected. Deep NGS was used in the study to compare the TCR beta repertoires of mothers and children and to look for features that separate related mother-child pairs from unrelated individuals. The mean age was about 37 +/- 4 years for the mothers and approximately 11 +/- 4 years for the children. After adapter ligation with NEBNext reagents, the libraries were sequenced on Illumina HiSeq 2000 with 100+100 nt paired-end reads. Mother and child libraries were prepared a month apart and sequenced in separate runs to prevent cross-contamination. Each donor had between roughly 450,000 and 2,100,000 distinct TCR beta clonotypes identified. Naive TCR beta clonotypes were estimated from low-frequency clonotypes matched to each donor's FACS-determined naive share, without sorting.

The sequenced sample consisted of blood. The sequence joins TRBV24-1 to TRBJ2-1; the D gene is perhaps TRBD1, on 6 matching bases. The J call may be in error: the DNA end matches TRBJ2-7 better. The sequence was obtained from a boy aged 5-17 years in good health. The nucleotides read TGTGCCACCAGAGACAGGATGGCCTACGAGCAGTACTTC. It codes for CATRDRMAYEQYF.